This T cell receptor (beta chain) was obtained from a study of OX40 agonist ivuxolimab in advanced cancers. Study-level findings and limits: Determination of antigen specificity was not performed for the expanded peripheral T cells.

V was shortened by 2 bases and J by 2 bases, with 0 bases between the two germline ends. The CDR3 runs 11 residues. The germline CDR1 and CDR2 sequences are MGHDK and SYGVNS. For this clone: Its antigen is unknown.

Assay: immunoSEQ multiplex PCR; the TCRdb copy retains only in-frame clones and omits some. Of roughly 57,000 clones in the sample, about 81% were seen once. The TCR comes from an adult with an advanced solid tumor such as melanoma, head and neck, liver or kidney cancer. The source was CD4+ or CD8+ T cells sorted from blood, collected in a trial of the OX40 agonist ivuxolimab. V usage is TRBV25-1 and J usage is TRBJ1-2; D gene ambiguous. The CDR3: CASSENYGYTF. The CDR3 DNA follows: TGTGCCAGCAGTGAAAACTATGGCTACACCTTC.